This T cell receptor beta chain derives from a study of cytomegalovirus exposure and HLA in healthy donors. Primers included in the PCR were 60 Vbeta and 13 Jbeta primers. Produced via immunoSEQ multiplex PCR; TCRdb's table is partial and in-frame only. The data hold about 120,000 clones, with around 77% observed a single time. The V gene end was trimmed by 5 bases and the J gene end by 2 bases; junction bases not matched to a gene: 9. This CDR3 spans 16 amino acids. Germline V lookup: CDR1 KGHSH, CDR2 LQKENI. Sequenced: PBMCs. The TCR was taken from a middle-aged man in good health and CMV-seropositive. The chain employs TRBV18 and TRBJ1-2, with TRBD1 identical over 9 bases. Here the CDR3 DNA reads TGTGCCAGCTCAGCGGACAGGGGACGACTAAACTATGGCTACACCTTC. Its protein is CASSADRGRLNYGYTF.